The rows below give T cell receptor beta chains drawn from one sample of a study of OX40 agonist ivuxolimab in advanced cancers. The assay was immunoSEQ multiplex PCR, and TCRdb's table has in-frame clones only and misses some. The profile covers 20,000 or so clones, with about 80% appearing a single time and 33% taken by the ten largest. Sequenced here: CD4+ or CD8+ T cells sorted from blood, sampled in a trial of the OX40 agonist ivuxolimab. These TCRs come from an adult with an advanced solid tumor such as melanoma, head and neck, liver or kidney cancer. Both conserved end residues are part of each CDR3. The D gene is left open where the match is weak. Clone size, where shown, is once, few, many, or a class for clones that have expanded.

v_call	clone_size	j_call	d_call	cdr3_aa	cdr3_nt
TRBV19	once	TRBJ1-2	NA	CASSMVPGPYGYTF	TGTGCCAGTAGTATGGTTCCAGGCCCCTATGGCTACACCTTC
TRBV7-9	few	TRBJ2-5	TRBD2	CASSPQAGAGTQYF	TGTGCCAGCAGCCCCCAGGCGGGAGCGGGGACCCAGTACTTC
TRBV9	NA	TRBJ1-1	TRBD1	CASSARQGPAFF	TGTGCCAGCAGCGCCAGACAGGGCCCAGCTTTCTTT
TRBV27	NA	TRBJ1-1	NA	CASSLRSVTEAFF	TGTGCCAGCAGTTTACGCAGCGTGACTGAAGCTTTCTTT
TRBV7-9	NA	TRBJ2-1	TRBD2	CASMPSGRGSYNEQFF	TGTGCCAGCATGCCTAGCGGAAGAGGCTCCTACAATGAGCAGTTCTTC
TRBV29-1	NA	TRBJ2-6	TRBD1	CSVEGDSSGANVLTF	TGCAGCGTTGAAGGGGACAGCTCTGGGGCCAACGTCCTGACTTTC
TRBV5-6	NA	TRBJ2-7	NA	CASSAWVTTYEQYF	TGTGCCAGCAGCGCCTGGGTAACCACCTACGAGCAGTACTTC
TRBV5-6	NA	TRBJ1-1	TRBD1	CASSYVTGEASTEAFF	TGTGCCAGCAGCTACGTGACAGGGGAGGCGAGCACTGAAGCTTTCTTT
TRBV21-1	NA	TRBJ2-1	NA	CASSKEGVGQRHEQFF	TGTGCCAGCAGCAAAGAAGGGGTAGGCCAGCGCCATGAGCAGTTCTTC
TRBV19	few	TRBJ2-7	NA	CASSIVDTGGYEQYF	TGTGCCAGTAGTATAGTGGACACCGGTGGCTACGAGCAGTACTTC
TRBV10-2	once	TRBJ1-4	TRBD1	CASSQGAREKLFF	TGCGCCAGCAGTCAGGGGGCTCGGGAAAAACTGTTTTTT
TRBV6-5	NA	TRBJ2-5	NA	CASSYLGGETQYF	TGTGCCAGCAGTTATCTGGGGGGAGAGACCCAGTACTTC
TRBV29-1	NA	TRBJ2-7	TRBD1	CSVRDRGYEQYF	TGCAGCGTCCGGGACAGGGGCTACGAGCAGTACTTC
TRBV7-9	NA	TRBJ2-2	NA	CASSQGITGELFF	TGTGCCAGCAGCCAAGGGATCACCGGGGAGCTGTTTTTT
TRBV30	NA	TRBJ2-1	TRBD2	CAWSVLAGFSDEQFF	TGTGCCTGGAGTGTCCTAGCGGGATTCTCGGATGAGCAGTTCTTC
TRBV19	NA	TRBJ1-1	TRBD1	CASQGAEAFF	TGTGCCAGTCAGGGGGCCGAAGCTTTCTTT
TRBV6-9	once	TRBJ1-1	TRBD1	CASSYSGQGIEAFF	TGTGCCAGCAGTTACTCGGGACAGGGTATTGAAGCTTTCTTT
TRBV6-6	few	TRBJ2-7	NA	CASSYAGAYEQYF	TGTGCCAGCAGTTACGCAGGGGCTTACGAGCAGTACTTC
TRBV7-2	NA	TRBJ2-5	TRBD2	CASGPLGGGARETQYF	TGTGCCAGCGGACCTCTGGGCGGGGGGGCGCGGGAGACCCAGTACTTC
TRBV30	NA	TRBJ2-7	NA	CAWSVGSYEQYF	TGTGCCTGGAGTGTCGGCTCCTACGAGCAGTACTTC
TRBV6-5	NA	TRBJ1-1	NA	CASTLQLNTEAFF	TGTGCCAGCACCCTTCAACTGAACACTGAAGCTTTCTTT
TRBV18	NA	TRBJ1-4	TRBD1	CASSLPGQVMFF	TGTGCCAGCTCACTACCGGGACAGGTTATGTTTTTT
TRBV2	NA	TRBJ2-1	NA	CASTNRRTEQFF	TGTGCCAGCACCAATCGGAGGACAGAGCAGTTCTTC
TRBV15	NA	TRBJ1-2	TRBD1	CATGQATNYGYTF	TGTGCCACGGGACAGGCCACTAACTATGGCTACACCTTC
TRBV6-5	NA	TRBJ1-4	NA	CASSYLGGHEKLFF	TGTGCCAGCAGTTACCTCGGAGGGCACGAAAAACTGTTTTTT
TRBV27	NA	TRBJ1-2	TRBD1	CASSLSPTQGADYGYTF	TGTGCCAGCAGTTTATCGCCCACGCAGGGGGCCGACTATGGCTACACCTTC
TRBV28	NA	TRBJ2-7	NA	CASSFLGSYEQYF	TGTGCCAGCAGTTTCCTGGGATCCTACGAGCAGTACTTC
TRBV27	NA	TRBJ2-1	TRBD2	CASSSGTSAYNEQFF	TGTGCCAGCAGTTCCGGGACTAGCGCGTACAATGAGCAGTTCTTC
TRBV6-5	NA	TRBJ2-7	TRBD2	CASSYGTSSYEQYF	TGTGCCAGCAGTTACGGGACTAGCTCCTACGAGCAGTACTTC
TRBV27	NA	TRBJ2-5	NA	CASSWLAGIETQYF	TGTGCCAGCAGTTGGCTGGCAGGGATAGAGACCCAGTACTTC
TRBV4-3	NA	TRBJ2-5	NA	CASSQINNQETQYF	TGCGCCAGCAGCCAAATCAACAACCAAGAGACCCAGTACTTC
TRBV6-5	NA	TRBJ1-4	NA	CASSYLAERQLFF	TGTGCCAGCAGTTACCTCGCGGAGAGACAACTGTTTTTT
TRBV7-9	NA	TRBJ2-2	NA	CASSLTAPNTGELFF	TGTGCCAGCAGCTTAACAGCCCCGAACACCGGGGAGCTGTTTTTT
TRBV10-2	NA	TRBJ1-1	NA	CASSESDTEAFF	TGCGCCAGCAGTGAATCGGACACTGAAGCTTTCTTT
TRBV7-9	NA	TRBJ2-7	NA	CASSSTSSLYEQYF	TGTGCCAGCAGCTCTACTAGCAGCCTCTACGAGCAGTACTTC
TRBV5-1	NA	TRBJ2-1	NA	CASSPWGYNEQFF	TGCGCCAGCAGCCCGTGGGGCTACAATGAGCAGTTCTTC
TRBV14	NA	TRBJ2-1	TRBD2	CASSLPGGYEQFF	TGTGCCAGCAGCTTACCGGGAGGATATGAGCAGTTCTTC
TRBV9	once	TRBJ1-2	NA	CASSSDGGYTF	TGTGCCAGCAGCAGCGACGGGGGCTACACCTTC
TRBV5-6	NA	TRBJ2-5	TRBD2	CASSLELARETQYF	TGTGCCAGCAGCTTGGAACTAGCGCGAGAGACCCAGTACTTC
TRBV19	few	TRBJ2-1	NA	CASSMGFLLYNEQFF	TGTGCCAGTAGTATGGGATTCCTCCTATACAATGAGCAGTTCTTC
TRBV14	once	TRBJ1-4	NA	CASSTGLDEKLFF	TGTGCCAGCAGCACCGGACTTGATGAAAAACTGTTTTTT
TRBV7-9	NA	TRBJ2-7	TRBD2	CASSLPSGSGMFSYEQYF	TGTGCCAGCAGCCTCCCCTCAGGTAGCGGGATGTTCTCCTACGAGCAGTACTTC
TRBV7-9	NA	TRBJ2-7	NA	CASSLDHEQYF	TGTGCCAGCAGCCTAGACCATGAGCAGTACTTC
TRBV2	NA	TRBJ2-7	TRBD1	CASRPGQAFYEQYF	TGTGCCAGCAGGCCGGGACAGGCATTCTACGAGCAGTACTTC
TRBV14	few	TRBJ1-2	NA	CASSQEGPHPRGYTF	TGTGCCAGCAGCCAAGAGGGCCCACATCCGAGGGGCTACACCTTC
TRBV7-9	NA	TRBJ1-2	NA	CASSASGYTF	TGTGCCAGCAGCGCTAGTGGCTACACCTTC
TRBV28	NA	TRBJ2-7	NA	CASSYLGDSYEQYF	TGTGCCAGCAGTTATCTGGGAGACTCCTACGAGCAGTACTTC
TRBV4-1	NA	TRBJ2-7	NA	CASSQAIPPNEQYF	TGCGCCAGCAGCCAAGCGATACCTCCCAACGAGCAGTACTTC
TRBV4-1	NA	TRBJ2-7	NA	CASSQEPGLGTYEQYF	TGCGCCAGCAGCCAAGAACCCGGGCTTGGAACCTACGAGCAGTACTTC
TRBV5-1	many	TRBJ1-1	NA	CASSLAGGNTEAFF	TGCGCCAGCAGCTTGGCCGGGGGGAACACTGAAGCTTTCTTT
TRBV15	NA	TRBJ1-3	NA	CATSTRTDHSGNTIYF	TGTGCCACCAGCACTCGGACAGACCACTCTGGAAACACCATATATTTT
TRBV27	NA	TRBJ1-2	NA	CASSLGAAGAGGYTF	TGTGCCAGCAGTTTAGGGGCTGCAGGCGCAGGTGGCTACACCTTC
TRBV7-3	NA	TRBJ2-7	TRBD2	CASSLLAESSYEQYF	TGTGCCAGCAGTCTCCTAGCGGAGAGCTCCTACGAGCAGTACTTC
TRBV10-3	few	TRBJ2-3	TRBD2	CAISESGAGGSTDTQYF	TGTGCCATCAGTGAGTCTGGAGCGGGGGGCAGCACAGATACGCAGTATTTT
TRBV4-1	NA	TRBJ2-7	NA	CASSFSPESYEQYF	TGCGCCAGCAGCTTTTCGCCAGAATCCTACGAGCAGTACTTC
TRBV7-9	once	TRBJ2-2	NA	CASSPLAAAGELFF	TGTGCCAGCAGCCCCCTAGCTGCGGCTGGGGAGCTGTTTTTT
TRBV11-2	NA	TRBJ2-7	TRBD1	CASSPGQGTYEQYF	TGTGCCAGCAGCCCCGGACAGGGGACCTACGAGCAGTACTTC
TRBV10-1	NA	TRBJ1-1	NA	CASSELGRRDSEAFF	TGCGCCAGCAGTGAGCTCGGCAGGCGGGATTCTGAAGCTTTCTTT
TRBV6-5	NA	TRBJ1-4	NA	CASTKRGGEKLFF	TGTGCCAGCACCAAAAGGGGCGGGGAAAAACTGTTTTTT